The entry below describes one T cell receptor beta chain. TCRdb's copy holds only in-frame clones and misses some; the assay was immunoSEQ multiplex PCR. The table lists some 48,000 clones, roughly 90% of them singletons. The sample is drawn from a study of technical replicates of blood from a few donors. Germline CDR1 and CDR2: SGHRS and YFSETQ. The V segment lost 2 bases and the J segment 3 bases; nucleotides outside the gene matches: 4. CDR3 length: 14 amino acids. This rearrangement joins TRBV5-1 to TRBJ1-2; 7 nucleotides line up with TRBD1. The source is a human donor in good health. Some clones in this sample may be carry-over from other donors' samples. Sequenced material: PBMCs. Written as DNA, the CDR3 is TGCGCCAGCAGCTTAGGGGGCGCTGACTATGGCTACACCTTC. Translated: CASSLGGADYGYTF.